These T cell receptor beta chains were read from a single sample in a study of T cell changes during pregnancy in multiple sclerosis. Libraries were prepared by immunoSEQ multiplex PCR; TCRdb keeps only in-frame clonotypes and omits some of them. The sample lists about 50,000 clones, approximately 94% seen once, with roughly 0.37% in the top ten. Sample: CD4+ T cells from peripheral blood mononuclear cells, taken before pregnancy. The source of these receptors is a female donor with multiple sclerosis, enrolled in a pregnancy study. The CDR3 runs from the conserved cysteine through the conserved F or W. D genes are given only for firm matches. Where a row states a size, it is once, few, many or the class of an expanded clone; other rows omit it.

CASSCGQLDSNQPQHF,TGTGCCAGCAGCTGCGGACAGCTCGATAGCAATCAGCCCCAGCATTTT,16,NA,TRBJ1-5,TRBV7-7,few
CASRQDSNQPQHF,TGTGCCTCCAGACAGGATAGCAATCAGCCCCAGCATTTT,13,NA,TRBJ1-5,TRBV28,NA
CASSGVPASYNEQFF,TGTGCCAGCAGCGGAGTCCCCGCCTCCTACAATGAGCAGTTCTTC,15,NA,TRBJ2-1,TRBV9,NA
CASSSFGGPLNTEAFF,TGTGCCAGCAGCTCTTTCGGGGGGCCTCTGAACACTGAAGCTTTCTTT,16,NA,TRBJ1-1,TRBV9,NA
CASSLARDQPQHF,TGTGCCAGCAGCTTAGCGCGAGATCAGCCCCAGCATTTT,13,NA,TRBJ1-5,TRBV7-6,NA
CSVVQGQGKGYTF,TGCAGCGTTGTCCAAGGACAGGGCAAGGGCTACACCTTC,13,TRBD1,TRBJ1-2,TRBV29-1,NA
CASSDQGGRQPQHF,TGTGCCAGCAGTGATCAAGGGGGCCGCCAGCCCCAGCATTTT,14,TRBD1,TRBJ1-5,TRBV6-1,NA
CATSAGSNIQYF,TGTGCCACCTCGGCAGGTAGTAACATTCAGTACTTC,12,NA,TRBJ2-4,TRBV19,NA
CASSRGASGRFEQYF,TGTGCCAGCAGCCGGGGGGCTAGCGGGAGGTTCGAGCAGTACTTC,15,TRBD2,TRBJ2-7,TRBV7-2,NA
CASSTRAGELFF,TGTGCCAGCAGCACGCGGGCCGGGGAGCTGTTTTTT,12,NA,TRBJ2-2,TRBV11-2,NA
CASRRGVSDSYEQYF,TGTGCCAGCAGGCGGGGGGTATCCGACTCCTACGAGCAGTACTTC,15,TRBD2,TRBJ2-7,TRBV5-4,NA
CASSSRTGSYEQYF,TGTGCCAGCTCATCGCGGACAGGGTCATACGAGCAGTACTTC,14,TRBD1,TRBJ2-7,TRBV18,NA
CASSIDQGTGGVGGYTF,TGTGCCAGTAGTATAGACCAAGGAACAGGGGGAGTTGGCGGCTACACCTTC,17,TRBD1,TRBJ1-2,TRBV19,NA
CASSLSGNYGYTF,TGTGCCAGCAGCTTGTCCGGGAACTATGGCTACACCTTC,13,NA,TRBJ1-2,TRBV5-5,NA
CASSEATSGRSYNEQFF,TGTGCCAGCAGTGAAGCTACTAGCGGGAGATCCTACAATGAGCAGTTCTTC,17,TRBD2,TRBJ2-1,TRBV2,NA
CASSLGQPYNEQFF,TGCGCCAGCAGCTTGGGACAGCCCTACAATGAGCAGTTCTTC,14,NA,TRBJ2-1,TRBV5-1,once
CASSLSPRDRTYEQYF,TGTGCCAGCAGTTTATCACCCCGGGACAGGACCTACGAGCAGTACTTC,16,TRBD1,TRBJ2-7,TRBV28,NA
CASSLSAGVGELFF,TGTGCCAGCAGCTTAAGCGCCGGGGTCGGGGAGCTGTTTTTT,14,NA,TRBJ2-2,TRBV11-2,once
CASSLGGTSGPTYEQYF,TGCGCCAGCAGCCTGGGGGGGACTAGCGGTCCAACCTACGAGCAGTACTTC,17,TRBD2,TRBJ2-7,TRBV5-1,once